These T cell receptor beta chains were read from a single sample in a study of T cell changes during pregnancy in multiple sclerosis. The protocol was immunoSEQ multiplex PCR, while the TCRdb copy is restricted to in-frame clones and leaves out a portion. The sample has approximately 30,000 clones, about 90% seen once; the top ten hold 7% to 10%. Source: CD8+ T cells from peripheral blood mononuclear cells, taken in the second trimester of pregnancy. These TCRs come from a female donor with multiple sclerosis, enrolled in a pregnancy study. Both conserved end residues are part of each CDR3. D genes are given only for firm matches. The size entry is marked missing in some rows and otherwise reads once, few, many or a size class.

clone_size | j_call | d_call | v_call | cdr3_aa
. | TRBJ1-1 | . | TRBV30 | CAWSVARWAEAFF
once | TRBJ2-3 | . | TRBV18 | CASSPPGPGFYNTDTQYF
. | TRBJ1-2 | . | TRBV13 | CASSVGGEGYGYTF
. | TRBJ1-1 | . | TRBV27 | CASSLEGGVTEAFF
. | TRBJ2-5 | . | TRBV2 | CASSVSLDQGEKETQYF
. | TRBJ1-5 | . | TRBV12-5 | CASGFGPLGSQPQHF
. | TRBJ1-1 | . | TRBV19 | CASSIIGQLNTEAFF
. | TRBJ1-2 | . | TRBV4-3 | CASSQHLEHKKGYTF
few | TRBJ2-6 | . | TRBV4-1 | CASSPGLNRVHVLTF
few | TRBJ1-5 | . | TRBV19 | CASSLYRDNQPQHF
. | TRBJ1-1 | . | TRBV30 | CAWSYGGDTEAFF
. | TRBJ1-2 | . | TRBV5-6 | CASSLDRSYGYTF
. | TRBJ1-1 | . | TRBV7-6 | CASSFLRGTEAFF
. | TRBJ1-1 | . | TRBV5-4 | CASSLDRMNTEAFF
. | TRBJ2-2 | TRBD2 | TRBV6-1 | CASRGGGSGELFF
. | TRBJ1-4 | . | TRBV5-6 | CASSAVPQPATNEKLFF
. | TRBJ2-3 | . | TRBV19 | CASSSGAQGTDTQYF
. | TRBJ2-1 | . | TRBV11-3 | CASSLGLGEYNEQFF
. | TRBJ2-7 | . | TRBV6-5 | CASSYSEEGEQYF
. | TRBJ1-4 | TRBD1 | TRBV2 | CASSGQGGMANEKLFF
. | TRBJ2-5 | TRBD2 | TRBV10-3 | CAISGSGGARVRETQYF
. | TRBJ2-5 | TRBD2 | TRBV9 | CASSVEGGGTQETQYF